Detailed here is one TCR beta chain. The V gene lost 3 bases and the J gene lost 5 bases, with 12 bases spanning the gap. This CDR3 has 14 residues. From germline, CDR1 is SGHRS and CDR2 YFSETQ. Sequencing used immunoSEQ multiplex PCR; TCRdb keeps in-frame clones, though not all of them. The sample yields about 230,000 clones, roughly 80% seen once. This entry comes from a study of blood T cell repertoires in COVID-19. The receptor's source is a woman older than 75 with acute or convalescent COVID-19. The chain uses TRBV5-1 and TRBJ2-1; possibly TRBD2 for D (5 bases). The sample was peripheral blood. CDR3 sequence reads: CASSWELGNNEQFF. The CDR3 region has the DNA TGCGCCAGCAGCTGGGAACTAGGAAACAATGAGCAGTTCTTC.